This T cell receptor (beta chain) derives from a study of T cells in tuberculosis (dated by TCRdb to about 2018). A note on the overall study: The study combined CD1B tetramers and high-throughput TCR immunosequencing to characterize T cells specific for the mycobacterial lipid antigen glucose monomycolate (GMM). With 9 to 11 people per group, a South African clinical cohort compared IGRA-negative adolescents, IGRA-positive adolescents with latent tuberculosis, and adults with active tuberculosis. PBMC from patients with active tuberculosis were archived either before the start of standard anti-tuberculosis treatment or within 7 days of starting that treatment. General conclusions and limits of the study: Compared with IGRA-negative controls, TCR-alpha repertoires from active tuberculosis had smaller mean NN-distances to GMM-specific TCRs, which suggests clonal expansion of these TCRs. Clinical samples were selected based on the availability of cryopreserved specimens, with adults included as active tuberculosis cases and adolescents included as controls. Using GEM motif frequencies, a classifier achieved approximately 75% accuracy, whereas a classifier built on the diverse GMM-specific repertoire got to 87% accuracy (AUROC over 0.8). The smaller NN-distances in active tuberculosis patients were driven in part by shorter CDR3-alpha lengths, while the difference seen for TCR-beta was not statistically significant.

A note on this clone: Which antigen it targets is not known. No base-level quality is on record; no much larger clone is a single base apart.

The label giving this sample's time point can be read as: new active TB diagnosis, blood taken before or within 7 days of starting treatment. Active tuberculosis patients were HIV-seronegative South African adults aged 18 years or older with a new diagnosis. Active tuberculosis was confirmed by positive sputum smear microscopy and/or positive M. tuberculosis culture. Immunosequencing was performed on unsorted cryopreserved PBMC and covered about 110,000 T cells per clinical donor on average. CDR1 and CDR2 (SGDLS, YYNGEE) derive from the germline V gene. V and J are truncated by 5 bases and 7 bases respectively, leaving an intervening sequence of 12 bases. The cysteine opens and the phenylalanine closes a CDR3 of 12 amino acids. Of the read, only the CDR3 DNA is kept; its 36 bases are in frame from base 1. TCR libraries were generated with the immunoSEQ multiplex PCR assay, using TCR-beta and/or TCR-alpha/delta assays for each sample. The Illumina high-throughput platform was used to sequence the amplified TCR libraries. The original methods were these. Clustering and dimensionality reduction relied on pairwise TCRdist distances among GMM-specific receptors from T cells that were either sorted ex vivo or expanded in vitro. Each clinical repertoire was assigned a mean NN-distance score, defined as the average TCRdist to the nearest 10% of tetramer-positive reference sequences. GEM TCR motif frequency was calculated as the fraction of unique TCRs that matched known GEM sequences in V/J usage and CDR3 length. Active tuberculosis was classified by linear discriminant analysis with leave-one-out cross-validation, implemented in scikit-learn. Drawn from immuneACCESS, this table holds only the in-frame rearrangements with V and J called that TCRdb kept. Clones are partly lost; checked studies trace under half to an unresolved V gene and leave the rest unexplained. That table furnishes V, J and clone size, whereas the DNA furnished D and trimming. Within this sample are roughly 32,000 clones, with roughly 93% of them counted one time only. The ten largest clonotypes hold around 10% of the sample.

This TCR was sampled from an adult with tuberculosis. The chain couples TRBV9 to TRBJ1-2; the D gene is possibly TRBD1, with 6 bases matching. Sequenced material: PBMCs, taken at tuberculosis diagnosis. The DNA reads as follows: TGTGCCAGCAGTAAACAGGGATCTGGCTACACCTTC. Its translation is CASSKQGSGYTF.